This TCR beta chain was sequenced in a study of a mutant IDH1 vaccine in newly diagnosed glioma. As for the study in general: Patients' prior therapy spanned radiotherapy, temozolomide, or both; most underwent both.

Time point described: week 23, last vaccination. Each dose of the vaccine consisted of 300 ug of mutant IDH1 20-mer peptide, with topical imiquimod. This clone has just one count. Its antigen is currently unknown. This CDR3 is built from 16 residues. Deletions cut 4 bases from V and 1 base from J, with 11 bases between. Germline V gene sequence: CDR1 LGHNA, CDR2 YSLEER. Clones were read by immunoSEQ multiplex PCR, and TCRdb kept only the in-frame ones, dropping some. The data show approximately 66,000 clones, about 87% seen once. This specimen consisted of PBMCs, obtained from a glioma patient whose treatment included an IDH1 peptide vaccine. V usage is TRBV4-3 and J usage is TRBJ2-6; D ambiguous. The TCR comes from a man between 18 and 29 years old with glioma. The CDR3 loop is CASSPSATSGANVLTF. The CDR3 DNA reads as TGCGCCAGCAGCCCGTCCGCGACTTCTGGGGCCAACGTCCTGACTTTC.